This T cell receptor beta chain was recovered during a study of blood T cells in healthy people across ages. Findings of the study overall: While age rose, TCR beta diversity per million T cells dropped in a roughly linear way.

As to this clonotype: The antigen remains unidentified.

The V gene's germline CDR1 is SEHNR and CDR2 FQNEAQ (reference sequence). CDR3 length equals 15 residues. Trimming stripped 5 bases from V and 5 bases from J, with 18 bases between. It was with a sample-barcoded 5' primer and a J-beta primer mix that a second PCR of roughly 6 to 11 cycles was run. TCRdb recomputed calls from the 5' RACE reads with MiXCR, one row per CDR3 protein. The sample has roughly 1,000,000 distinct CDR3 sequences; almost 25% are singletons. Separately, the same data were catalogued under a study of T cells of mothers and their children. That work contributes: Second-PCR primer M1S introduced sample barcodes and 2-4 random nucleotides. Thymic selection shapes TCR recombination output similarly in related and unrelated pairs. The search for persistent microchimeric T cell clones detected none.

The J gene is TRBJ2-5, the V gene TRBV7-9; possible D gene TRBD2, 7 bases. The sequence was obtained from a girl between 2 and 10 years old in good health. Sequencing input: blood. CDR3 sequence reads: CASSPRGGGPETQYF. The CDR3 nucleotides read TGTGCCAGCAGCCCCCGAGGGGGGGGCCCTGAGACCCAGTACTTC.